This TCR beta chain is drawn from a study of blood T cell repertoires in COVID-19. Study-wide context: From the United States, Italy and Spain came samples of acute and convalescent COVID-19. In each case, the material was cDNA or gDNA derived from T cells, B-cell-depleted T cells, or PBMCs.

How the authors handled the data: For nucleated cells, counts were estimated from reference gene primer amplification. Profiling relied on immunoSEQ multiplex PCR, and the TCRdb table lists in-frame clones only, not all of them. That table is the source of V, J and clone size, and D and trimming were worked out from the DNA. Found here are 150,000 to 200,000 clones, less than 85% of them singletons; the top ten hold around 3%. A single count supports this clone. The source material was peripheral blood. This sequence was found in a woman of 80 years or more with acute or convalescent COVID-19.

CDR3 nucleotides: TGTGCCAACGTTACACAGGTGGCTAGCGGGACCTACGAGCAGTACTTC. As protein: CANVTQVASGTYEQYF. This chain connects TRBV10-3 to TRBJ2-7, with 9 bases fitting TRBD2. V dropped 10 bases and J dropped 2; count of bases not matched to a gene: 15. The V gene's germline CDR1 is ENHRY and CDR2 SYGVKD. The CDR3 runs to 16 residues.